The TCR beta chain described here comes from a study of cytotoxic CD8 clonotypes in ibrutinib-treated CLL (dated by TCRdb to the early 2020s). With respect to the entire study: The cohort included roughly 15 treatment-naive and under 13 relapsed/refractory patients; around 18 were IGHV unmutated. Of the 70 to 100 people in the trial, around 24 had longitudinal samples available. Every remission and progressive disease sample was obtained while ibrutinib was still being received by the patients. The response samples were drawn at a median of roughly twelve months into treatment, with a range of roughly 6 to 40 months. Cryopreserved peripheral blood mononuclear cells were obtained prior to treatment, at the time of response, and at either disease progression or sustained remission. An average of roughly 270,000 productive templates and 94,082 productive rearrangements was obtained per sample. Responses were partial in roughly 24 patients and complete in 2; after median around 68 months follow-up, around 15 stayed in remission and about twelve progressed.

A note on this clone: Its antigen specificity is not known. No much larger clone exists at a distance of one base, and base qualities are not known.

The germline V gene gives CDR1 as MDHEN and CDR2 as SYDVKM. The junction shows trimming of 5 bases on V and 4 bases on J, plus 8 bases between the germline ends. The CDR3 holds 12 amino acids from the cysteine to the phenylalanine. The kept DNA is CDR3 alone, 36 bases in frame from the first base. The time point label, read with the paper, signifies: 12 months on ibrutinib. For TCR beta library preparation, 1.5 to 2 micrograms of genomic DNA were extracted from the cryopreserved PBMCs. Longitudinal blood samples from CLL patients on ibrutinib monotherapy underwent high-throughput TCR beta sequencing. The patients took part in an open-label, single-center phase 2 trial of ibrutinib monotherapy. Results and caveats for the whole study, not just this receptor: Baseline clonality was found to be higher than that of age-matched healthy donors and was strongly correlated with circulating CD8+ T-cell counts. Public clonotypes were found to be uncommon and were observed to contract or remain stable during treatment; the increase in clonality was shown to reflect expansion of private clonotypes at ibrutinib response. Sampling times were not matched between patients in sustained remission and patients whose disease was progressing, and lymph node repertoires were not examined. An increase in clonality was observed at ibrutinib response, with clonality remaining stable during sustained remission and falling back toward baseline at progression.

On a MiSeq, deep resolution sequencing aimed for a depth between 1 in 1 million and 1 in 200,000 T cells, with each clonotype covered approximately 9.8x on average. The immunoSEQ hsTCRB Kit was used to generate the TCR beta libraries. Per the authors' processing: The data were analyzed with ImmunoSEQ Analyzer and ImmunoSEQ Data Assistant, and V, D and J gene assignments followed IMGT definitions. Clonality was computed as one minus normalized Shannon entropy of productive rearrangement frequencies, ranging from 0 to 1. Only overrepresented clonotypes making up at least 0.05% of each patient's repertoire were included in the public clonotype analysis. Fewer than 15 repertoires from age-matched healthy donors, obtained from immuneACCESS, served as clonality controls. The immuneACCESS repertoire file appears here via TCRdb, limited to in-frame rearrangements. These files lack a portion of the clones; in checked studies, under half of the deficit traces to unresolved V genes, and the cause of the others is not known. From that table come the V and J calls and clone size; the DNA was used to work out D and trimming. The sample table contains approximately 48,000 clones; only one count was recorded for 53% of them. The leading ten clones occupy 32% of the sample.

The sequencing here drew on PBMCs, taken after 12 months of ibrutinib treatment. This receptor was taken from a human donor with chronic lymphocytic leukemia. The receptor chain draws on TRBV28 and TRBJ1-2, and perhaps TRBD1 as D gene, on 5 matching bases. CDR3 region: CASSETVYGYTF. DNA sequence: TGTGCCAGCAGTGAGACAGTCTATGGCTACACCTTC.